This T cell receptor (beta chain) derives from a study of shared clonotypes between healthy human individuals. Germline CDR1 is MNHNY and CDR2 is SVGAGI (reference sequence). The CDR3 loop spans 14 amino acids. V dropped 5 bases and J dropped 7 bases, with 18 bases sitting between them. Sequencing was performed with immunoSEQ multiplex PCR; in TCRdb, only in-frame clones are kept and a portion is missing. Of about 2 million clones listed, 85% to 95% are singletons. J is TRBJ2-7 and V is TRBV6-6; either TRBD1 or TRBD2 may supply D (6 bases each). The receptor was isolated from a man between 18 and 35 years old in good health. Material for sequencing was naive CD4+ T cells sorted from blood. Described subset: CD45RA+ positively selected. The CDR3, as DNA: TGTGCCAGCAGTGTGGGGGGCGCTAGTTATGAGCAGTACTTC. This encodes CASSVGGASYEQYF.